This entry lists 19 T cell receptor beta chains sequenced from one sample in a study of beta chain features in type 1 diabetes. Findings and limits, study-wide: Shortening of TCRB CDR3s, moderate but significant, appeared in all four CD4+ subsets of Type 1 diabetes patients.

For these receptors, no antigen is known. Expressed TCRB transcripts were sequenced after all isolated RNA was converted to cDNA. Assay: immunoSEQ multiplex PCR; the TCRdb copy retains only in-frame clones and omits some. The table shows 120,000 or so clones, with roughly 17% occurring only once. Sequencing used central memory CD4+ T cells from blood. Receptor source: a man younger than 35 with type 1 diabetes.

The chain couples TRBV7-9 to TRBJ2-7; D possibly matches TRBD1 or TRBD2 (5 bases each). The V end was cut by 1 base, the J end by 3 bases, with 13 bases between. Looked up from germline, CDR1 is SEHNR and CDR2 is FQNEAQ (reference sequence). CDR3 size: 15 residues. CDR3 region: CASSLGGRTLYEQYF. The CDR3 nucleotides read TGTGCCAGCAGCTTAGGGGGACGGACTCTCTACGAGCAGTACTTC. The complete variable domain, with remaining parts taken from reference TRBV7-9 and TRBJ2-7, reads DTGVSQNPRHKITKRGQNVTFRCDPISEHNRLYWYRQTLGQGPEFLTYFQNEAQLEKSRLLSDRFSAERPKGSFSTLEIQRTEQGDSAMYLCASSLGGRTLYEQYFGPGTRLTVT.

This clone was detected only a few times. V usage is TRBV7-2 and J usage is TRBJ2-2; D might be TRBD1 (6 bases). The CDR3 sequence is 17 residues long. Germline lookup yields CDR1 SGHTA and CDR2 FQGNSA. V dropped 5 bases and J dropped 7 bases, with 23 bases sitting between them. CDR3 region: CASSLLGGARVDGELFF. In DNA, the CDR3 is TGTGCCAGCAGCCTATTAGGGGGTGCGCGAGTAGACGGGGAGCTGTTTTTT.

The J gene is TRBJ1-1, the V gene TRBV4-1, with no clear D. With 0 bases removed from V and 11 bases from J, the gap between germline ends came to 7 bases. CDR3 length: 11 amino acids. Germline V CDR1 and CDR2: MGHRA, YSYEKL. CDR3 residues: CASSQENTAFF. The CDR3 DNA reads TGCGCCAGCAGCCAAGAAAATACGGCTTTCTTT.

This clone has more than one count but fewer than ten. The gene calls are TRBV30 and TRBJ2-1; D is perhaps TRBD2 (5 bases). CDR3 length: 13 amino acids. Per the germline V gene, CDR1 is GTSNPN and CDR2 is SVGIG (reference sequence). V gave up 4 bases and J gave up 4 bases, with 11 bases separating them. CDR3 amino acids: CAWNPGTYNEQFF. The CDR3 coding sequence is TGTGCCTGGAACCCGGGAACATACAATGAGCAGTTCTTC. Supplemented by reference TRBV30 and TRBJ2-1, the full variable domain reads SQTIHQWPATLVQPVGSPLSLECTVEGTSNPNLYWYRQAAGRGLQLLFYSVGIGQISSEVPQNLSASRPQDRQFILSSKKLLLSDSGFYLCAWNPGTYNEQFFGPGTRLTVL.

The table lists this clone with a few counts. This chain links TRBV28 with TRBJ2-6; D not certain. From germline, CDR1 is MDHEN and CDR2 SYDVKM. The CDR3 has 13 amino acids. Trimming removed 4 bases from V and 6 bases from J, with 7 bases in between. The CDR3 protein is CASSWVKANVLTF. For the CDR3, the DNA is TGTGCCAGCAGTTGGGTGAAGGCCAACGTCCTGACTTTC.

CDR3 DNA: TGCAGCGTTCAGGGGGCAGATGAAAAACTGTTTTTT. This gives the protein CSVQGADEKLFF. V is TRBV29-1 and J is TRBJ1-4; 8 bases match TRBD1. The V segment lost 5 bases and the J segment 6 bases; nucleotides outside the gene matches: 2. Germline CDR1 is SQVTM and CDR2 is ANQGSEA. CDR3 length: 12 residues.

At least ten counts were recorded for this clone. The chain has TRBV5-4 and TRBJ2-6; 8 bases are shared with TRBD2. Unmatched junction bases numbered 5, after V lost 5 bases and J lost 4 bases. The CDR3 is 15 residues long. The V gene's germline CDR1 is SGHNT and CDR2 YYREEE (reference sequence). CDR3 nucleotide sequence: TGTGCCAGCAGTTCAGCGGGAGCAGGGGCCAACGTCCTGACTTTC. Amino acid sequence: CASSSAGAGANVLTF.

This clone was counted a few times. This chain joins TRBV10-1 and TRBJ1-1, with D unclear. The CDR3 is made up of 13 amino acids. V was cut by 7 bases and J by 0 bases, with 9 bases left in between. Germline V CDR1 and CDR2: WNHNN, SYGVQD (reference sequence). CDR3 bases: TGCGCCAGCACATCGTTGTTGAACACTGAAGCTTTCTTT. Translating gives CASTSLLNTEAFF.

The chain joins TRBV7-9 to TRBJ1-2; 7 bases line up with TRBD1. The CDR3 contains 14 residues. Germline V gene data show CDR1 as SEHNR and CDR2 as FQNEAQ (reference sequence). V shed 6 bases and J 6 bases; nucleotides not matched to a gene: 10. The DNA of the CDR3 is TGTGCCAGCAGTCGACATGGCGACAGGGATGGCTACACCTTC. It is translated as CASSRHGDRDGYTF.

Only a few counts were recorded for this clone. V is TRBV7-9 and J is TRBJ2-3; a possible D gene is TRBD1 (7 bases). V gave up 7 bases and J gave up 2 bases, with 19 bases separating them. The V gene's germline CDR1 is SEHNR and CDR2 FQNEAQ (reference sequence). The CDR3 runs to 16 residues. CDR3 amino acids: CASTEWRGPITDTQYF. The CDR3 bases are TGTGCCAGCACCGAATGGAGGGGGCCGATCACAGATACGCAGTATTTT.

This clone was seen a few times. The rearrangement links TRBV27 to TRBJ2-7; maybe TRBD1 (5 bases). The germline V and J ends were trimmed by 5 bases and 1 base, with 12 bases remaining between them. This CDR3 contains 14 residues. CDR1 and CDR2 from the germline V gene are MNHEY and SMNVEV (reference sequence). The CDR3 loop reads CASSLSGQSYEQYF. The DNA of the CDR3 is TGTGCCAGCAGTCTGTCAGGGCAATCCTACGAGCAGTACTTC.

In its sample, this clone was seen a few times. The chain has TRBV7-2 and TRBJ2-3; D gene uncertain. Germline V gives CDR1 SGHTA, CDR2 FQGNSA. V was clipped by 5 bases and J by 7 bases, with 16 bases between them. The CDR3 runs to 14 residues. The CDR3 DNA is TGTGCCAGCAGCGCGAGCCGAAGTATTAATACGCAGTATTTT. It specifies CASSASRSINTQYF.

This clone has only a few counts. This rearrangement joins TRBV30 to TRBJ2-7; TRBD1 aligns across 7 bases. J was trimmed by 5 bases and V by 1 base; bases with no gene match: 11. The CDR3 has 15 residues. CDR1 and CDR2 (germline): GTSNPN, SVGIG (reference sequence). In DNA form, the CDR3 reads TGTGCCTGGAGTGGCCACGCTAGAGGGGGCAACGAGCAGTACTTC. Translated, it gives CAWSGHARGGNEQYF. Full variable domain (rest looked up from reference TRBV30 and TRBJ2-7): SQTIHQWPATLVQPVGSPLSLECTVEGTSNPNLYWYRQAAGRGLQLLFYSVGIGQISSEVPQNLSASRPQDRQFILSSKKLLLSDSGFYLCAWSGHARGGNEQYFGPGTRLTVT.

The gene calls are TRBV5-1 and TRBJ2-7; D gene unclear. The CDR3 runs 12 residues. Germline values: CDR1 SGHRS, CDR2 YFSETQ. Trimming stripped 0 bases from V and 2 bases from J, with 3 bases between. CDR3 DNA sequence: TGCGCCAGCAGCTTGGTCCCCTACGAGCAGTACTTC. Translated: CASSLVPYEQYF.

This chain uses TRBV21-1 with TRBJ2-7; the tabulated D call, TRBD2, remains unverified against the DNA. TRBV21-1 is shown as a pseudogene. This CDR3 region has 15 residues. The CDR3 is CASSKVGRGPYEQYF. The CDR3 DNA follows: TGTGCCAGCAGCAAAGTAGGTAGAGGGCCCTACGAGCAGTACTTC.

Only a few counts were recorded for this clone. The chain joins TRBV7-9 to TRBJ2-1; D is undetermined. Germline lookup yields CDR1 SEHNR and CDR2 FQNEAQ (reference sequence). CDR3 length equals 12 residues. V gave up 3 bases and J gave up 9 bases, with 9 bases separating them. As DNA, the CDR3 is TGTGCCAGCAGCTTTATCCTGGGTGAGCAGTTCTTC. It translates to CASSFILGEQFF.

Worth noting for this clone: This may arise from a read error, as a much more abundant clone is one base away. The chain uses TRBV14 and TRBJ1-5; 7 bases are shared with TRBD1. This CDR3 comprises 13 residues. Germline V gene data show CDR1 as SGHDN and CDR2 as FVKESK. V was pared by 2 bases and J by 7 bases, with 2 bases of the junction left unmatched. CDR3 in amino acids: CASSQRQGQPQHF. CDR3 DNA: TGTGCCAGCAGCCAAAGACAGGGCCAGCCCCAGCATTTT.

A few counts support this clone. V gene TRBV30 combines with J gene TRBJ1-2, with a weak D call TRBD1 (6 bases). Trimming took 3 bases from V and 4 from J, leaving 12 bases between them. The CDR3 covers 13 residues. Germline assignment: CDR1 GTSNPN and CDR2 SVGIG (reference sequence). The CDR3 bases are TGTGCCTGGAGGTCAGGGGAACGCTATGGCTACACCTTC. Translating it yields CAWRSGERYGYTF. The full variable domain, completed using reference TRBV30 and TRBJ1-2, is SQTIHQWPATLVQPVGSPLSLECTVEGTSNPNLYWYRQAAGRGLQLLFYSVGIGQISSEVPQNLSASRPQDRQFILSSKKLLLSDSGFYLCAWRSGERYGYTFGSGTRLTVV.

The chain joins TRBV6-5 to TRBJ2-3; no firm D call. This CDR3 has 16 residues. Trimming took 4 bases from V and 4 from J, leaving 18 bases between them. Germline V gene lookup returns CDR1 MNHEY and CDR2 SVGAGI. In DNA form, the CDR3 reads TGTGCCAGCAGTTCGGTACAGATCCCGAGTGCAGATACGCAGTATTTT. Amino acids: CASSSVQIPSADTQYF.